This TCR beta chain was sequenced during a study of T cells in Graves' hyperthyroidism and ophthalmopathy. Study-wide results and limits: Clonotypes that were expanded in thyroid above 0.001 mostly appeared in blood too.

This CDR3 spans 14 amino acids. CDR1 is SGHTA, CDR2 FQGNSA, per germline. With 2 bases removed from V and 2 bases from J, the gap between germline ends came to 10 bases. Points on this clonotype: Its antigen is not known.

PBMCs were derived from 10 ml fresh peripheral blood. The source material, RNA transcripts, was used to amplify TCR beta CDR3 regions. The HTBI primer set was used in a first-round RT-PCR of the TCR CDR3. MiXCR, applied by TCRdb to the multiplex PCR reads, yields one record per CDR3 protein. The table includes 280,000 or so distinct CDR3 sequences, about 25% detected once. The sequenced sample was blood. The chain is built from TRBV7-2 and TRBJ2-7; a weak D match, TRBD2 (5 bases). This TCR was recovered from a man aged 40-50 years with Graves' hyperthyroidism that later progressed to Graves' ophthalmopathy. The CDR3 coding sequence is TGTGCCAGCAGCTTACGGTGGCGGGCCTACGAGCAGTACTTC. This encodes CASSLRWRAYEQYF.